The rows below give T cell receptor beta chains drawn from one sample of a study of cytomegalovirus exposure and HLA in healthy donors. Using immunoSEQ multiplex PCR, the repertoire was profiled, and TCRdb retains in-frame clones only, with some absent. The sample holds about 150,000 clones; around three quarters are singletons and the top ten take 2.5% to 4%. The sample taken for sequencing was PBMCs. The receptors derive from a man aged 35 to 55 in good health and CMV-seronegative. Each CDR3 is given with its conserved first and last residue. D genes are given only for firm matches. Some rows have no size entry. The others give once, few or many, or a class for an expanded clone.

clone size	J gene	V gene	D gene	CDR3 DNA	CDR3 protein
-	TRBJ2-3	TRBV7-3	TRBD2	TGTGCCAGCAGCCCCAACGGGGGGAGCCAAGGAACGCAGTATTTT	CASSPNGGSQGTQYF
-	TRBJ1-5	TRBV2	-	TGTGCCAGCAGTGAATTTGAGGTGGATACTCAGCCCCAGCATTTT	CASSEFEVDTQPQHF
few	TRBJ2-1	TRBV7-3	-	TGTGCCAGCAGCTTAACCCACGGGGGGCCATACAATGAGCAGTTCTTC	CASSLTHGGPYNEQFF
-	TRBJ1-2	TRBV30	-	TGTGCCTGGAGATTAGGCGGGGGAGGGGGCTATGGCTACACCTTC	CAWRLGGGGGYGYTF
-	TRBJ2-3	TRBV4-2	TRBD2	TGTGCCAGCAGCCAAGATAATAGCGGGAGAAAGTATTTT	CASSQDNSGRKYF
-	TRBJ1-2	TRBV7-2	-	TGTGCCAGCAGCTCTTCGGGAGGAGGGTTGTTTAACTATGGCTACACCTTC	CASSSSGGGLFNYGYTF
-	TRBJ2-7	TRBV14	-	TGTGCCAGCAGCCCTACAGGGATGTCCTACGAGCAGTACTTC	CASSPTGMSYEQYF
-	TRBJ1-1	TRBV5-1	TRBD1	TGCACCAGCAGCTTTGGGGACAGGGACCTTTGGGCTGAAGCTTTCTTT	CTSSFGDRDLWAEAFF
-	TRBJ2-5	TRBV5-1	TRBD2	TGCGCCAGCAGCGACGGGACTAGCGATCAAGAGACCCAGTACTTC	CASSDGTSDQETQYF
-	TRBJ2-3	TRBV2	-	TGTGCCAGCAGTGAACTGTCAGATACGCAGTATTTT	CASSELSDTQYF
-	TRBJ1-2	TRBV7-9	-	TGTGCCAGCAGCCGCGGAGGGGGGGCGGCTAACTATGGCTACACCTTC	CASSRGGGAANYGYTF
-	TRBJ2-1	TRBV5-1	-	TGCGCCAGCAGCTTGTTTGGGACAGAGCAGTTCTTC	CASSLFGTEQFF
-	TRBJ2-6	TRBV4-3	-	TGCGCCAGCAGCCAATCCCAGAAACCACCAGGTCCTGGGGCCAACGTCCTGACTTTC	CASSQSQKPPGPGANVLTF